Following are 6 T cell receptor beta chains from one sample sequenced in a study of T cell responses to AZD1222 COVID-19 vaccine. TCRdb keeps only in-frame clones here, not all; method: immunoSEQ multiplex PCR. The sample yields about 120,000 clones, 88% seen once. The sequenced sample was peripheral blood, obtained on day 0 of AZD1222 vaccination. The receptor source for this set is an adult in good health.

V gene TRBV27 combines with J gene TRBJ2-7; 8 bases map to TRBD2. Unmatched junction bases numbered 6, after V lost 4 bases and J lost 4 bases. Germline V CDR1 and CDR2: MNHEY, SMNVEV (reference sequence). The CDR3 loop spans 14 amino acids. CDR3 coding DNA: TGTGCCAGCAGTTCCGGGACTAGAGGATACGAGCAGTACTTC. Amino acid sequence: CASSSGTRGYEQYF.

This rearrangement joins TRBV19 to TRBJ2-7; perhaps D is TRBD1 or TRBD2 (5 bases each). The CDR3 spans 12 residues. Deletions cut 6 bases from V and 1 base from J, with 7 bases between. Germline V gene data show CDR1 as LNHDA and CDR2 as SQIVND (reference sequence). Here the CDR3 DNA reads TGTGCCAGTAGCGGGGCGTCCTACGAGCAGTACTTC. This translates into CASSGASYEQYF. Looking up the rest from reference TRBV19 and TRBJ2-7 gives the full variable domain: DGGITQSPKYLFRKEGQNVTLSCEQNLNHDAMYWYRQDPGQGLRLIYYSQIVNDFQKGDIAEGYSVSREKKESFPLTVTSAQKNPTAFYLCASSGASYEQYFGPGTRLTVT.

The chain combines TRBV7-8 with TRBJ1-6; D not resolved. This CDR3 region has 16 residues. From germline, CDR1 is SGHVS and CDR2 FQNEAQ. The V and J ends lost 3 bases and 1 base respectively, with 10 bases between them. CDR3: CASSLTPWSYNSPLHF. For the CDR3, the DNA is TGTGCCAGCAGCTTGACCCCCTGGTCCTATAATTCACCCCTCCACTTT.

The V gene is TRBV2, the J gene TRBJ2-5; D perhaps matches TRBD1 (5 bases). The V and J ends lost 4 bases and 4 bases respectively, with 16 bases between them. CDR1 and CDR2 (germline): SNHLY, FYNNEI. The length of the CDR3 is 15 residues. The CDR3 nucleotides are TGTGCCAGCAGTGGTACAGGACACCGTCGAGAGACCCAGTACTTC. Protein product: CASSGTGHRRETQYF.

This chain uses TRBV27 with TRBJ2-7; 7 bases match TRBD1. The CDR3 is made up of 14 amino acids. CDR1 MNHEY and CDR2 SMNVEV come from the germline V gene (reference sequence). Trimming at V came to 5 bases and at J to 5 bases, leaving 9 bases not matched to a gene. The CDR3 coding sequence is TGTGCCAGCAGTACTCGGACAGGCCGGGACGAGCAGTACTTC. Residues: CASSTRTGRDEQYF.

The chain uses TRBV27 and TRBJ2-7; 7 nucleotides line up with TRBD1. Trimming cost V 6 bases and J 4 bases; bases outside gene matches: 9. CDR3 size: 14 residues. In germline, CDR1 is MNHEY, CDR2 SMNVEV (reference sequence). CDR3 in DNA: TGTGCCAGCAGCAAAGGACAGGTACGATACGAGCAGTACTTC. It translates to CASSKGQVRYEQYF.